This T cell receptor beta chain was recovered during a study of CD8+CD57+ T cells in acquired aplastic anemia. For the study at large: DNA from sorted CD4+ and CD8+ cells averaged around 3.2 ug. Study conclusions and caveats: Overlap between patients and controls comprised almost 30 CD8+ CDR3 sequences.

The template for TCR beta VDJ and CDR3 sequence profiling was genomic DNA. TCRdb ran MiXCR on the reads and lists one entry per CDR3 protein. Counted here are 300,000 or so distinct CDR3 sequences, roughly 61% occurring once; the ten biggest clones make up under 1.5%. The sequenced patients had an expansion of CD8+CD57+ cells seen by flow cytometry. As a group, the patients uniformly had severe acquired aplastic anemia. Concerning this clonotype: Its antigen is not identified.

This clonotype originated in a human donor with aplastic anemia. Sequencing was performed on sorted CD4+, CD8+, or CD8+CD57+ T cells (not recorded which) from PBMCs.

The CDR3 sequence is CASSAQDGTVPYEQYF. CDR3 nucleotide sequence: TGTGCCAGCAGTGCCCAAGACGGGACAGTACCTTACGAGCAGTACTTC. This sequence joins TRBV6-1 and TRBJ2-7; 7 bases map to TRBD1. The V gene end was trimmed by 4 bases and the J gene end by 4 bases; junction bases not matched to a gene: 13. This CDR3 is built from 16 residues. Germline V gene data show CDR1 as MNHNS and CDR2 as SASEGT.